This TCR beta chain derives from a study of blood T cells in healthy people across ages. Notes on the study in general: The lack of PBMC sorting stopped any conclusive naive versus antigen-experienced comparison.

The V and J ends lost 0 bases and 6 bases, in that order; junction bases with no gene match: 10. The CDR3 consists of 15 residues. Germline loops: CDR1 DFQATT, CDR2 SNEGSKA (reference sequence). This clonotype was found a few times. Its antigen is as yet unknown. It was with a sample-barcoded 5' primer and a J-beta primer mix that a second PCR of roughly 6 to 12 cycles was run. From the 5' RACE reads, TCRdb called clonotypes with MiXCR, one entry per CDR3 protein. The profile shows over 950,000 distinct CDR3 sequences, around two fifths of them singletons. This rearrangement joins TRBV20-1 to TRBJ1-2, with TRBD1 matching 7 bases. The source of this sequence is a young man in good health. Sequenced sample: blood. Here the CDR3 DNA reads TGCAGTGCTAGAGAGACCTACAGGGGTTACGATGGCTACACCTTC. It codes for CSARETYRGYDGYTF.